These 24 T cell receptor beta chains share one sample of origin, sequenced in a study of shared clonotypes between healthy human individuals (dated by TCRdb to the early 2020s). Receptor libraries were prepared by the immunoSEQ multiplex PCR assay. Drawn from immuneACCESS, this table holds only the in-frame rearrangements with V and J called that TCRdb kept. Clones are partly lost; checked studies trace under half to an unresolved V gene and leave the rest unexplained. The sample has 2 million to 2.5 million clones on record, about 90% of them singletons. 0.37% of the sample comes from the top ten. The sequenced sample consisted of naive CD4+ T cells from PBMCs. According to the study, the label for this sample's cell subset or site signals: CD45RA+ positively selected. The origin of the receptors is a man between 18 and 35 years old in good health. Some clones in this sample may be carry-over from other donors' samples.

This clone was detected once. This CDR3 reads CASSPDGYEQYF. CDR3 nucleotides: TGTGCCAGCAGTCCAGACGGCTACGAGCAGTACTTC. V and J are TRBV6-1 and TRBJ2-7; D unclear. Per the germline V gene, CDR1 is MNHNS and CDR2 is SASEGT. The germline V and J ends were trimmed by 5 bases and 3 bases, with 8 bases remaining between them. The CDR3 extends over 12 amino acids.

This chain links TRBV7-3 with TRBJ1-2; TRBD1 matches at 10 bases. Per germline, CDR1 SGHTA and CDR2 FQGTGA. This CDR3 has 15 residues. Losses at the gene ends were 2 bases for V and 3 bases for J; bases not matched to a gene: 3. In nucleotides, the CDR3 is TGTGCCAGCAGCTTAGGACAGGGGGGAGACTATGGCTACACCTTC. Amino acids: CASSLGQGGDYGYTF.

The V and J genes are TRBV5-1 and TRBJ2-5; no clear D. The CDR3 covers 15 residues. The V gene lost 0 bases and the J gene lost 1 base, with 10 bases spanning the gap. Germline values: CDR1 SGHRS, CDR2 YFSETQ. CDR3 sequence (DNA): TGCGCCAGCAGCTTGGGTCTAGTTACCCAAGAGACCCAGTACTTC. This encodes CASSLGLVTQETQYF. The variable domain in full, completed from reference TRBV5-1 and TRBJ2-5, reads KAGVTQTPRYLIKTRGQQVTLSCSPISGHRSVSWYQQTPGQGLQFLFEYFSETQRNKGNFPGRFSGRQFSNSRSEMNVSTLELGDSALYLCASSLGLVTQETQYFGPGTRLLVL.

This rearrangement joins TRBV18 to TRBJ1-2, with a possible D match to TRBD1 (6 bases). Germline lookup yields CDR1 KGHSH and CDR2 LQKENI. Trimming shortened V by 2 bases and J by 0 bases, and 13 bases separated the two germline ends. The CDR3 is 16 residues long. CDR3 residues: CASSPIGTGTNYGYTF. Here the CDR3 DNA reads TGTGCCAGCTCACCAATAGGAACAGGGACTAACTATGGCTACACCTTC.

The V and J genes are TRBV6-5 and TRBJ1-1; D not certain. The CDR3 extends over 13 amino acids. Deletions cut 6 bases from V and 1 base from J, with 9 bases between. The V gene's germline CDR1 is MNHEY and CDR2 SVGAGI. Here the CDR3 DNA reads TGTGCCAGCAGAGATGGTGGGAACACTGAAGCTTTCTTT. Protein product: CASRDGGNTEAFF.

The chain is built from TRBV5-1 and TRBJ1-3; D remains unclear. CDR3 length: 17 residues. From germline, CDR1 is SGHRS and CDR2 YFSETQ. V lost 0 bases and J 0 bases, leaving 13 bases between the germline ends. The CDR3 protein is CASSLGSDSFSGNTIYF. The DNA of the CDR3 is TGCGCCAGCAGCTTGGGATCAGATTCCTTCTCTGGAAACACCATATATTTT.

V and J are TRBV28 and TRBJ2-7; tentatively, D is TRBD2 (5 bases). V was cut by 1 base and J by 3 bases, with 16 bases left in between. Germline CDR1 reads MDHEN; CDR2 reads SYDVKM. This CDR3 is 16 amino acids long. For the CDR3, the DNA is TGTGCCAGCAGTTTATCTATCGGGATGGGAATCTACGAGCAGTACTTC. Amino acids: CASSLSIGMGIYEQYF.

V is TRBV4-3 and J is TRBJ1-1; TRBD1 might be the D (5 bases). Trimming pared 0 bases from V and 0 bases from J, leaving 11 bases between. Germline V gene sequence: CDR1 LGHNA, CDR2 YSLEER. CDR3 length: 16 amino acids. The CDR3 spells CASSQDLRQLNTEAFF. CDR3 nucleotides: TGCGCCAGCAGCCAAGATTTACGACAGCTGAACACTGAAGCTTTCTTT.

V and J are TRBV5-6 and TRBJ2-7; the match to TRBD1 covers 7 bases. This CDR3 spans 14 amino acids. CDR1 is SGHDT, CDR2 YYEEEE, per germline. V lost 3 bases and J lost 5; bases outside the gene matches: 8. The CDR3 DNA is TGTGCCAGCAGCTCGACAGGGTATCTGAACGAGCAGTACTTC. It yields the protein CASSSTGYLNEQYF.

Here the CDR3 reads CAWRTGTVTNEKLFF. Here the CDR3 DNA reads TGTGCCTGGAGGACAGGGACGGTCACTAATGAAAAACTGTTTTTT. The chain employs TRBV30 and TRBJ1-4; TRBD1 matches 7 bases. This CDR3 region has 15 residues. The V gene's germline CDR1 is GTSNPN and CDR2 SVGIG (reference sequence). The junction had 6 bases not matched to a gene; V was cut back by 3 bases and J by 2 bases.

The CDR3 is CASRPDVNTEAFF. For the CDR3, the DNA is TGTGCCAGCAGACCGGATGTGAACACTGAAGCTTTCTTT. The J gene is TRBJ1-1, the V gene TRBV27; D is ambiguous. V lost 6 bases, J lost 0 bases, and 8 bases lay in between. This CDR3 contains 13 residues. Germline CDR1 is MNHEY and CDR2 is SMNVEV (reference sequence).

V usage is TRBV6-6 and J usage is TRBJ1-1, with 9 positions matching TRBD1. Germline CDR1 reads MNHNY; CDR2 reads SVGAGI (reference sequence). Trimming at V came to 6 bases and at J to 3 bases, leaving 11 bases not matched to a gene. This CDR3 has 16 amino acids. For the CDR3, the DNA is TGTGCCAGCAGCCCTCCGGGACAGGGACGGGACACTGAAGCTTTCTTT. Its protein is CASSPPGQGRDTEAFF.

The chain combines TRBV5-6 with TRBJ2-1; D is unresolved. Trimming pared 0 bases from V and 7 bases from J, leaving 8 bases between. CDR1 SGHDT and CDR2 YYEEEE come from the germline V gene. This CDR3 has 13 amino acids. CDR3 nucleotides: TGTGCCAGCAGCTTGGGGATCGGGAATGAGCAGTTCTTC. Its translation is CASSLGIGNEQFF.

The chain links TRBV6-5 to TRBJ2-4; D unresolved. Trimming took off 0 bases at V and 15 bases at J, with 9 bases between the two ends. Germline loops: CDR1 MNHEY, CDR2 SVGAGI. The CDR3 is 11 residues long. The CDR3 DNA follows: TGTGCCAGCAGTTACTCGGGTAGCACGTACTTC. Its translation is CASSYSGSTYF.

The CDR3 loop reads CASSMGSVLAKNIQYF. The CDR3 DNA sequence: TGTGCCAGTAGCATGGGGTCAGTTCTAGCCAAAAACATTCAGTACTTC. V gene TRBV19 combines with J gene TRBJ2-4; D remains ambiguous. The V gene's germline CDR1 is LNHDA and CDR2 SQIVND (reference sequence). The V end lost 6 bases, the J end lost 0 bases, and 15 bases lay between the germline ends. The CDR3 spans 16 residues.

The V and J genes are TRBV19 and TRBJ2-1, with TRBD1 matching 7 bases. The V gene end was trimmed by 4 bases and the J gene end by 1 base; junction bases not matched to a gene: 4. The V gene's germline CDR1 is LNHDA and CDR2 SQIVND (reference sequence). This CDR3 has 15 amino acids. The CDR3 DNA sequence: TGTGCCAGTAGTAGCGGACAGGATTCCTACAATGAGCAGTTCTTC. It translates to CASSSGQDSYNEQFF. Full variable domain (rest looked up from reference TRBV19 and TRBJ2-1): DGGITQSPKYLFRKEGQNVTLSCEQNLNHDAMYWYRQDPGQGLRLIYYSQIVNDFQKGDIAEGYSVSREKKESFPLTVTSAQKNPTAFYLCASSSGQDSYNEQFFGPGTRLTVL.

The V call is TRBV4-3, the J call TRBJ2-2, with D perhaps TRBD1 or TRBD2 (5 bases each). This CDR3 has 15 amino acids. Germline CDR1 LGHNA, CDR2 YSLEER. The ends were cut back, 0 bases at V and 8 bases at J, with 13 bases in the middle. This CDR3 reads CASSQEGTATGELFF. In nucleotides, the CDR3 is TGCGCCAGCAGCCAAGAAGGGACGGCGACGGGGGAGCTGTTTTTT.

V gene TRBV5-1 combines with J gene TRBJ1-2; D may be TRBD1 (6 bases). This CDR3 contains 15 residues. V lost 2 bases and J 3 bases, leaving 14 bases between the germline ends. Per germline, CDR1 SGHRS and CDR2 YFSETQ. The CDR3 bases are TGCGCCAGCAGCTTAAAGGAGGGGGAGGACTATGGCTACACCTTC. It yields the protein CASSLKEGEDYGYTF.

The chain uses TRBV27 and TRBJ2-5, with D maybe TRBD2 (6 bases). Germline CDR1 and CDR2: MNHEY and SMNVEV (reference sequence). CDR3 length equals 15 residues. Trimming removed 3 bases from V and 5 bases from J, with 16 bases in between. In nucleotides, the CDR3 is TGTGCCAGCAGTTTCGACCGGAGGGCCGATGAGACCCAGTACTTC. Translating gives CASSFDRRADETQYF.

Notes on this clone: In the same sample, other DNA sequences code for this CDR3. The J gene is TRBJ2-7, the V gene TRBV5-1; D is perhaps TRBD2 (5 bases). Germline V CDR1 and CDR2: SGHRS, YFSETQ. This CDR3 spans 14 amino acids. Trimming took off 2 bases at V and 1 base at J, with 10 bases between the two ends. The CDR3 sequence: CASSFRTGSYEQYF. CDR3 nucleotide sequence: TGCGCCAGCAGCTTCCGGACTGGTTCCTACGAGCAGTACTTC.

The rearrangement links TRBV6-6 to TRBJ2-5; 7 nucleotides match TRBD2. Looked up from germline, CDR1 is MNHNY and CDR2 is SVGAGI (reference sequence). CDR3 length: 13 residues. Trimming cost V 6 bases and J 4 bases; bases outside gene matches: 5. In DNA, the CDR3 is TGTGCCAGCAGGCCGGGGGGTGCAGAGACCCAGTACTTC. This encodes CASRPGGAETQYF.

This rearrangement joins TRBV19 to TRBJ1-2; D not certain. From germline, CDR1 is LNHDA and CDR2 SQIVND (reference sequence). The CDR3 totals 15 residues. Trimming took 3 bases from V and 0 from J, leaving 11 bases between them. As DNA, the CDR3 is TGTGCCAGTAGTATCTCGAGAGGGACTAACTATGGCTACACCTTC. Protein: CASSISRGTNYGYTF.

CDR3: CASSLIPILATNEKLFF. For the CDR3, the DNA is TGTGCCAGCAGCTTGATCCCTATCCTTGCAACTAATGAAAAACTGTTTTTT. This sequence joins TRBV5-8 and TRBJ1-4; D is ambiguous. This CDR3 is built from 17 residues. Per the germline V gene, CDR1 is SGHTS and CDR2 is YDEGEE. V lost 1 base and J 0 bases, leaving 13 bases between the germline ends.

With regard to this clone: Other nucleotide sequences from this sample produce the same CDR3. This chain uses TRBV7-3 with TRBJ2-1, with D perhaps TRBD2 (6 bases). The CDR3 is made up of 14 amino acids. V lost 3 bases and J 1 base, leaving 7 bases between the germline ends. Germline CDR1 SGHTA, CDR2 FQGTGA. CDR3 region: CASSFGGSYNEQFF. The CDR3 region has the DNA TGTGCCAGCAGCTTCGGAGGGTCCTACAATGAGCAGTTCTTC.